Sequencing of this T cell receptor beta chain was carried out in a study of beta chain features in type 1 diabetes. Overall study findings and caveats: In the patient group, naive, central memory and Treg TCRB repertoires seemed more alike than in the healthy donor group. Researchers report that Type 1 diabetes patients had moderately but significantly shorter TCRB CDR3s across all four CD4+ subsets.

Sorting based on CD45RO/CCR7/CD25/CD127/CD95/CD27 separated CD4+ naive, central memory, regulatory and stem cell-like memory cells. What was sequenced were expressed TCRB transcripts, since all of the isolated RNA had been reverse transcribed. Libraries were prepared by immunoSEQ multiplex PCR; TCRdb keeps only in-frame clonotypes and omits some of them. The sample records roughly 350,000 clones, approximately 10% being singletons. Note on this clone: The antigen is not known.

CDR3 length: 11 amino acids. CDR1 and CDR2 from the germline V gene are MDHEN and SYDVKM. Trimming removed 8 bases from V and 8 bases from J, with 10 bases in between. This clonotype was sampled from a woman between 25 and 40 years old in good health. Sequencing was carried out using naive CD4+ T cells from blood. The chain recombines TRBV28 with TRBJ2-1; D gene ambiguous. CDR3 loop: CASWRLDEQFF. The CDR3, as DNA: TGTGCCAGCTGGCGGTTGGATGAGCAGTTCTTC.